What follows are 13 T cell receptor beta chains derived from one specimen sequenced in a study of control samples from healthy donors and cancer patients. The data were produced by immunoSEQ multiplex PCR, yet TCRdb's version contains in-frame clones alone and is incomplete. The ten most abundant clones cover more than 2% of a sample with some 190,000 clones. Source material: blood. The receptors shown here come from a woman younger than 45 in good health.

The genes are TRBV4-3 and TRBJ1-2; perhaps TRBD1 as D (5 bases). Trimming took off 1 base at V and 1 base at J, with 13 bases between the two ends. Germline-derived CDR1 and CDR2 are LGHNA and YSLEER. This CDR3 comprises 16 residues. The CDR3 DNA is TGCGCCAGCAGCCAAGTCGGGGGAAACGTTAACTATGGCTACACCTTC. It specifies CASSQVGGNVNYGYTF.

The CDR3 sequence is CASSLGGEPYEQYF. The CDR3 nucleotides are TGTGCCAGCAGCTTGGGGGGGGAACCCTACGAGCAGTACTTC. V usage is TRBV5-4 and J usage is TRBJ2-7; D perhaps matches TRBD2 (6 bases). V was shortened by 0 bases and J by 2 bases, with 9 bases between the two germline ends. The CDR3 is 14 residues long. The germline CDR1 and CDR2 sequences are SGHNT and YYREEE (reference sequence).

The chain links TRBV6-4 to TRBJ2-7; 8 bases map to TRBD1. Per germline, CDR1 MRHNA and CDR2 SNTAGT. Trimming took 3 bases from V and 4 from J; bases not matched to a gene: 5. This CDR3 is built from 14 residues. Here the CDR3 reads CASSEDRGSYEQYF. The CDR3 DNA is TGTGCCAGCAGTGAAGACAGGGGCTCGTACGAGCAGTACTTC.

V and J are TRBV21-1 and TRBJ2-7; TRBD2 reflects the table's D call only, with no check against the DNA. TRBV21-1 is reported as a pseudogene. The CDR3 is made up of 16 amino acids. The CDR3 protein is CASSKDSQRLSYEQYF. As DNA, the CDR3 is TGTGCCAGCAGCAAAGACTCTCAGCGCCTCTCCTACGAGCAGTACTTC.

The chain has TRBV28 and TRBJ1-4; D gene ambiguous. The germline V gene encodes CDR1 MDHEN and CDR2 SYDVKM. V lost 11 bases and J 4 bases, leaving 11 bases between the germline ends. CDR3 length equals 12 residues. The CDR3 sequence is CAVGRDNEKLFF. CDR3 DNA: TGTGCCGTGGGCCGGGATAATGAAAAACTGTTTTTT.

Here the CDR3 reads CASSYGTGTEAFF. CDR3 sequence (DNA): TGTGCCAGCAGTTATGGCACTGGTACTGAAGCTTTCTTT. The chain is built from TRBV6-2 or TRBV6-3 and TRBJ1-1; no clear D gene. This CDR3 has 13 amino acids. Trimming removed 3 bases at V and 5 bases at J, with 10 bases between. The germline V gene has CDR1 MNHEY and CDR2 SVGEGT.

As regards this clone: This sample includes further DNA sequences coding for the same CDR3. The V gene is TRBV28, the J gene TRBJ1-2; 7 positions agree with TRBD1. This CDR3 is 14 amino acids long. Germline CDR1 and CDR2: MDHEN and SYDVKM. The ends lost 3 bases at V and 8 bases at J; junction bases unmatched: 9. CDR3 sequence: CASSLLGRGEGYTF. The CDR3 coding sequence is TGTGCCAGCAGTTTGCTGGGCAGGGGGGAAGGCTACACCTTC.

The rearrangement links TRBV28 to TRBJ1-5; the D is unclear. V was cut by 5 bases and J by 1 base, with 12 bases left in between. The CDR3 runs to 15 residues. Germline lookup yields CDR1 MDHEN and CDR2 SYDVKM. In nucleotides, the CDR3 is TGTGCCAGCAGTACCCCGGGAGGGAGCAATCAGCCCCAGCATTTT. Its translation is CASSTPGGSNQPQHF.

This rearrangement joins TRBV11-3 to TRBJ1-1, with 7 bases aligning to TRBD1. J gave up 5 bases and V 5 bases, and 5 bases lay outside the gene matches. Germline CDR1 reads SGHNT; CDR2 reads YENEEA. The CDR3 is 13 residues long. Here the CDR3 reads CASSRQGGTEAFF. CDR3 coding DNA: TGTGCCAGCAGCAGACAGGGAGGAACTGAAGCTTTCTTT.

This chain connects TRBV5-1 to TRBJ2-7; 8 bases match TRBD1. The V segment lost 0 bases and the J segment 7 bases; nucleotides outside the gene matches: 6. The germline V gene has CDR1 SGHRS and CDR2 YFSETQ. The CDR3 is made up of 14 amino acids. The CDR3 nucleotides read TGCGCCAGCAGCTTGGAGGCAGGGGGCAGGGAGCAGTACTTC. Translation: CASSLEAGGREQYF.

The chain has TRBV15 and TRBJ1-6; D is perhaps TRBD1 (5 bases). The V gene's germline CDR1 is LNHNV and CDR2 YYDKDF (reference sequence). V shed 5 bases and J shed 10 bases, with 30 bases lying between them. This CDR3 is 19 amino acids long. The CDR3 nucleotides are TGTGCCACCAGCCCCCAGGCGAGGGGACTATCATTTGGGTTATCACCCCTCCACTTT. This codes for CATSPQARGLSFGLSPLHF.

The chain has TRBV5-6 and TRBJ1-1, with 7 positions matching TRBD1. Trimming took 0 bases from V and 7 from J; bases not matched to a gene: 3. Germline lookup yields CDR1 SGHDT and CDR2 YYEEEE. This CDR3 spans 13 amino acids. The CDR3 region has the DNA TGTGCCAGCAGCTTGGCCAACAGGGGTGAAGCTTTCTTT. It encodes CASSLANRGEAFF.

The chain is built from TRBV2 and TRBJ1-5; 7 bases line up with TRBD1. This CDR3 comprises 15 residues. Germline CDR1 reads SNHLY; CDR2 reads FYNNEI. The trim removed 5 bases at V and 3 bases at J, leaving 7 bases unmatched. The DNA of the CDR3 is TGTGCCAGCAGTTCATACAGGGGAAACAATCAGCCCCAGCATTTT. Encoded protein: CASSSYRGNNQPQHF.